Below are 6 T cell receptor beta chains sequenced from a single sample in a study of T cells in Graves' hyperthyroidism and ophthalmopathy. RNA transcripts were the template for amplifying TCR beta CDR3 regions. The HTBI primer set was used in a first-round RT-PCR of the TCR CDR3. TCRdb analysed the multiplex PCR reads with MiXCR anew, one entry per CDR3 protein. Of about 400,000 distinct CDR3 sequences detected, about 15% appear once; the ten largest clones hold over 25%. Sequenced sample: blood. These receptors were collected from a woman younger than 45 with Graves' hyperthyroidism.

This chain joins TRBV6-1 and TRBJ2-7, with a tentative D call TRBD1 (7 bases). The length of the CDR3 is 13 residues. Trimming removed 6 bases from V and 7 bases from J, with 16 bases in between. Germline CDR1 MNHNS, CDR2 SASEGT. The chain's CDR3 is CASRLQGGREQYF. DNA of the CDR3: TGTGCCAGCAGGCTTCAGGGGGGCAGGGAGCAGTACTTC.

Only a few counts were recorded for this clonotype. One junction end disagrees with the germline gene, perhaps due to a read error. J is TRBJ2-4 and V is TRBV3-1, with 10 nucleotides matching TRBD1. This CDR3 spans 15 amino acids. Germline V gene lookup returns CDR1 LGHDT and CDR2 YNNKEL (reference sequence). The CDR3 protein is CASSQEGTGAIVTDF. In DNA form, the CDR3 reads TGTGCCAGCAGCCAGGAGGGGACAGGGGCCATTGTTACAGACTTC.

This clonotype has just a few counts. The V and J genes are TRBV5-1 and TRBJ1-1; D uncertain. The CDR3 loop spans 14 amino acids. Between the trimmed V and J ends, which lost 2 bases and 0 bases, there was a span of 8 bases. Germline V CDR1 and CDR2: SGHRS, YFSETQ. The CDR3 loop is CASSLETMNTEAFF. CDR3 nucleotides: TGCGCCAGCAGCTTAGAGACGATGAACACTGAAGCTTTCTTT. Filled out from reference TRBV5-1 and TRBJ1-1, the complete variable domain reads KAGVTQTPRYLIKTRGQQVTLSCSPISGHRSVSWYQQTPGQGLQFLFEYFSETQRNKGNFPGRFSGRQFSNSRSEMNVSTLELGDSALYLCASSLETMNTEAFFGQGTRLTVV.

As for this clonotype: A much larger clone lies a single base off, so this may be a read error. J is TRBJ1-6 and V is TRBV20-1; D is possibly TRBD1 (6 bases). This CDR3 region has 13 residues. V was pared by 1 base and J by 17 bases, with 18 bases between. Germline V CDR1 and CDR2: DFQATT, SNEGSKA (reference sequence). In nucleotides, the CDR3 is TGCAGTGCTAGAGGGGGGACGGGGGCGCCCTTCCACTTT. Its translation: CSARGGTGAPFHF.

This clonotype was observed many times. The CDR3 protein is CAWRTGSSLNEKLFF. CDR3 nucleotide sequence: TGTGCCTGGAGGACGGGGTCTTCCTTAAATGAAAAACTGTTTTTT. This chain links TRBV30 with TRBJ1-4; D remains unclear. The CDR3 has 15 residues. Germline V gene data show CDR1 as GTSNPN and CDR2 as SVGIG (reference sequence). V was cut by 3 bases and J by 5 bases, with 16 bases left in between. Full variable domain (outside the CDR3, taken from reference TRBV30 and TRBJ1-4): SQTIHQWPATLVQPVGSPLSLECTVEGTSNPNLYWYRQAAGRGLQLLFYSVGIGQISSEVPQNLSASRPQDRQFILSSKKLLLSDSGFYLCAWRTGSSLNEKLFFGSGTQLSVL.

This clonotype was found many times. The J gene is TRBJ2-2, the V gene TRBV28, with a weak D call TRBD2 (6 bases). The germline CDR1 and CDR2 sequences are MDHEN and SYDVKM. Trimming took 7 bases from V and 0 from J, leaving 18 bases between them. This CDR3 spans 17 amino acids. The CDR3: CASILLGRLANTGELFF. The DNA of the CDR3 is TGTGCCAGCATCCTTTTGGGGAGACTAGCGAACACCGGGGAGCTGTTTTTT. Full variable domain (outside the CDR3, taken from reference TRBV28 and TRBJ2-2): DVKVTQSSRYLVKRTGEKVFLECVQDMDHENMFWYRQDPGLGLRLIYFSYDVKMKEKGDIPEGYSVSREKKERFSLILESASTNQTSMYLCASILLGRLANTGELFFGEGSRLTVL.